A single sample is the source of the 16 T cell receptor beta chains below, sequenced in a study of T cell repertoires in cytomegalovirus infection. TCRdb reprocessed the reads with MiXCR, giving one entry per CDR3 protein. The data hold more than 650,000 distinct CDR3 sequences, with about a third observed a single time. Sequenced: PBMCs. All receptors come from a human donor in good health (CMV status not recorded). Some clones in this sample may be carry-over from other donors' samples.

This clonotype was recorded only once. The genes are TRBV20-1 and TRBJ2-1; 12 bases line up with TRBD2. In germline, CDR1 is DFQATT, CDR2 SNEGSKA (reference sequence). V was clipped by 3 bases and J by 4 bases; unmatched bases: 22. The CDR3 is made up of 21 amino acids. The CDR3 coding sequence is TGCAGTGCTAGCTTAAGATTCCTAGCGGGAGGGGGCGACGTGCGGTACAATGAGCAGTTCTTC. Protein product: CSASLRFLAGGGDVRYNEQFF.

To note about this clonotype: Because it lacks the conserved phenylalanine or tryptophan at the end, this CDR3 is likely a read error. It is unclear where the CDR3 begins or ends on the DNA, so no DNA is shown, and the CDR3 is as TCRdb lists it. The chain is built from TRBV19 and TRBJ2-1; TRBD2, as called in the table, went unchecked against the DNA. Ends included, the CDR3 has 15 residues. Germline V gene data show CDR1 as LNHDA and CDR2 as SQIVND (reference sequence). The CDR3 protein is CASSPPGRLAGARFC.

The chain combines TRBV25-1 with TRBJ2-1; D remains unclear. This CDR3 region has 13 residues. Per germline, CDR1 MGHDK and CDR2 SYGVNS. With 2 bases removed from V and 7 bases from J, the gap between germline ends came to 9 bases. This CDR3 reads CASSEDLLNEQFF. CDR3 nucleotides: TGTGCCAGCAGTGAAGATCTCTTAAATGAGCAGTTCTTC. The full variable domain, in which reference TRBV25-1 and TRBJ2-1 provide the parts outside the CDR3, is EADIYQTPRYLVIGTGKKITLECSQTMGHDKMYWYQQDPGMELHLIHYSYGVNSTEKGDLSSESTVSRIRTEHFPLTLESARPSHTSQYLCASSEDLLNEQFFGPGTRLTVL.

The CDR3 is CATSDSGQARGQPQHF. The CDR3, as DNA: TGTGCCACCAGTGATTCGGGACAGGCCAGGGGGCAGCCCCAGCATTTT. The chain carries TRBV24-1 and TRBJ1-5, with 8 positions matching TRBD1. The V segment lost 2 bases and the J segment 7 bases; nucleotides outside the gene matches: 9. Germline V gene lookup returns CDR1 KGHDR and CDR2 SFDVKD. The CDR3 runs 16 residues.

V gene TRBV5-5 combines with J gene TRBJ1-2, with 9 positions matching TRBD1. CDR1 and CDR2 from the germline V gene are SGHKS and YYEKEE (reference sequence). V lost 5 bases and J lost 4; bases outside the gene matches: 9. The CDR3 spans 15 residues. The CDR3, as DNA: TGTGCCAGCAGTTTGAGGGACAGGGATACCTATGGCTACACCTTC. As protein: CASSLRDRDTYGYTF.

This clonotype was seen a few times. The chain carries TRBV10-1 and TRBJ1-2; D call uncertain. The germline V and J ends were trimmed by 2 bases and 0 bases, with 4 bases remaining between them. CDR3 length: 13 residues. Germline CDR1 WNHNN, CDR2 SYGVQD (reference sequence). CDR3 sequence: CASSEGANYGYTF. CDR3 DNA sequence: TGCGCCAGCAGTGAGGGGGCTAACTATGGCTACACCTTC.

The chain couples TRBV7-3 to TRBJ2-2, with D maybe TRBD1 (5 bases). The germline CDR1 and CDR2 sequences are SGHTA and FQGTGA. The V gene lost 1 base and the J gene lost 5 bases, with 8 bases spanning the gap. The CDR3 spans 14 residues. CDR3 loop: CASSLSRATGELFF. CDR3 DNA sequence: TGTGCCAGCAGCTTAAGCAGGGCAACCGGGGAGCTGTTTTTT.

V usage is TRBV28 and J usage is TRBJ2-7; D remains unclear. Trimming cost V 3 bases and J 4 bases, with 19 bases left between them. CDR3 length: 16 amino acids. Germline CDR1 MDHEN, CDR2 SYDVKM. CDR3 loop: CASSLAPGRTDYEQYF. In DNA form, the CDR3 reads TGTGCCAGCAGTTTGGCCCCGGGTAGAACTGATTACGAGCAGTACTTC.

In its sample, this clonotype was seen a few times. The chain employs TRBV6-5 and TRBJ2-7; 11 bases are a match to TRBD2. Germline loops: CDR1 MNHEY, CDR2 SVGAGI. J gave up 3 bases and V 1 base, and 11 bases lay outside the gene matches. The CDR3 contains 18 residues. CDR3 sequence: CASSYLLAGARGYYEQYF. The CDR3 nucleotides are TGTGCCAGCAGTTACTTACTAGCGGGAGCCAGGGGATACTACGAGCAGTACTTC.

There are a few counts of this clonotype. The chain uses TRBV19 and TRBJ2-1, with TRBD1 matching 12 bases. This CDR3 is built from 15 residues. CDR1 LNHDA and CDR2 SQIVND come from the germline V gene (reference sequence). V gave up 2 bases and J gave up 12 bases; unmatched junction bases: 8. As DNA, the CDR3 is TGTGCCAGTAGTATAAGGGGACAGGGGGCCCTCGGGCAGTTCTTC. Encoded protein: CASSIRGQGALGQFF.

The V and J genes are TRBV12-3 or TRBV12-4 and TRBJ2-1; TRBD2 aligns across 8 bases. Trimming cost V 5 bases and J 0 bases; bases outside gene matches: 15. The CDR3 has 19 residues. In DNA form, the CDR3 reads TGTGCCAGCAGTCCCCCGATATTTCTACGGGAGGGCTCCTACAATGAGCAGTTCTTC. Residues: CASSPPIFLREGSYNEQFF.

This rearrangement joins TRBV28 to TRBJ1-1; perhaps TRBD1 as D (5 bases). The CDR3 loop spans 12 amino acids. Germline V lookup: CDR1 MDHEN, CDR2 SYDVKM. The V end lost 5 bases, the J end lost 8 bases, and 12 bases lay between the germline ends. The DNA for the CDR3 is TGTGCCAGCAGTGGGACCGCAACCGAAGCTTTCTTT. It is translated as CASSGTATEAFF.

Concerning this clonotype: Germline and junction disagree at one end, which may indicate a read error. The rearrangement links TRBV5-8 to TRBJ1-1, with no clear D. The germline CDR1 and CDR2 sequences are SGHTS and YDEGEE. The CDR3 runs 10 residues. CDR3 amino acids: CASSLFEETF. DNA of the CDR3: TGTGCCAGCAGCTTGTTCGAGGAGACGTTT.

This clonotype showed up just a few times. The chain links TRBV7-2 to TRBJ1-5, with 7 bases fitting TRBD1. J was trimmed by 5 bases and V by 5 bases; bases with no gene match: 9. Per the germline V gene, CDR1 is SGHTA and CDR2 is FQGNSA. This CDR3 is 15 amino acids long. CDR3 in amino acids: CASSRDRVGDQPQHF. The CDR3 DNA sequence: TGTGCCAGCAGCCGCGACAGGGTTGGGGATCAGCCCCAGCATTTT.

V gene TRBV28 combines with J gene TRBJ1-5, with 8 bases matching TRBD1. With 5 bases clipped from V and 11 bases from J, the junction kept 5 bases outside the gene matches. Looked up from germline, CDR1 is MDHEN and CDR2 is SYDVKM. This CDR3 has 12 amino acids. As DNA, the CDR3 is TGTGCCAGCAGTGCGGGGACAGGCACCCAGCATTTT. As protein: CASSAGTGTQHF.

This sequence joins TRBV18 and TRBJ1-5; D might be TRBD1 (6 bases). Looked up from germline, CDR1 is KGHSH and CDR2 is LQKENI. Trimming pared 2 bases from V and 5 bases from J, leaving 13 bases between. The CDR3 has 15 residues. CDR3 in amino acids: CASSPMDSEHQPQHF. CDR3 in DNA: TGTGCCAGCTCACCAATGGACAGCGAACATCAGCCCCAGCATTTT.